This TCR beta chain was found in a study of T cell responses to AZD1222 COVID-19 vaccine. Findings and limits, study-wide: Just 5 to 7 people given AZD1222 tested seropositive at baseline. Clonal diversity was possibly underestimated, and the donors were mostly white British, with more females. Spike-specific TCR breadth and depth were elevated following two AZD1222 doses.

This table comes from immunoSEQ multiplex PCR, and its TCRdb copy is limited to in-frame clones, with some not included. The sample includes about 100,000 clones, about 83% of them seen just once. To note about this clone: What it binds is unknown.

The CDR3 is made up of 13 amino acids. The input for sequencing was peripheral blood, taken on day 0 of AZD1222 vaccination. The chain combines TRBV21-1 with TRBJ2-1; the D call of TRBD2 is as the table states it, not checked on the DNA. TRBV21-1 is an annotated pseudogene. This clonotype originated in an adult in good health. The CDR3 DNA reads TGTGCCAGCGGGACTAGCGGTTACAATGAGCAGTTCTTC. This encodes CASGTSGYNEQFF.